This paragraph reports one T cell receptor beta chain. This entry is derived from a study of control samples from healthy donors and cancer patients. Sequenced by immunoSEQ multiplex PCR; TCRdb stores in-frame clones only, minus some. The table records 160,000 or so clones, roughly 95% of them present only once. Sequences were obtained from blood. This TCR was recovered from a woman aged 25 to 39 in good health.

The CDR3 nucleotides read TGTGCCACCAGTGATCGTGGGGTCGGCCGCAATGAGCAGTTCTTC. Its protein is CATSDRGVGRNEQFF. The chain has TRBV24-1 and TRBJ2-1; D remains ambiguous. Germline CDR1 KGHDR, CDR2 SFDVKD. Trimming left V 3 bases short and J 6 bases short, with 14 bases between. The CDR3 runs 15 residues.